The rows below give T cell receptor beta chains drawn from one sample of a study. TCRdb reprocessed the RT-PCR reads with MiXCR, giving one entry per CDR3 protein. The table has about 680,000 distinct CDR3 sequences, approximately 14% seen once. The sequenced material came from memory CD4+ T cells from blood. The receptor source for this set is a female donor in good health, serving as a healthy control. Each CDR3 is given with its conserved first and last residue. The D gene is left open where the match is weak. Size is omitted from some rows. Given values are once, few, many or a class for expanded clones.

d_call cdr3_length clone_size j_call v_call cdr3_aa cdr3_nt
- 13 few TRBJ1-3 TRBV20-1 CSARSDNGGTIYF TGCAGTGCTAGATCCGACAACGGTGGCACCATATATTTT
TRBD2 16 - TRBJ2-3 TRBV9 CASSVGGLAGADTQYF TGTGCCAGCAGCGTAGGTGGACTAGCGGGGGCAGATACGCAGTATTTT
TRBD2 15 few TRBJ2-1 TRBV7-6 CASSQTSGANNEQFF TGTGCCAGCAGTCAAACTAGCGGGGCAAACAATGAGCAGTTCTTC
- 13 - TRBJ2-7 TRBV20-1 CSARDSPHYEQYF TGCAGTGCTAGAGATTCCCCCCACTACGAGCAGTACTTC
- 14 few TRBJ1-1 TRBV6-6 CASIEPGGWTEAFF TGTGCCAGCATCGAACCGGGGGGATGGACTGAAGCTTTCTTT
- 12 many TRBJ2-5 TRBV6-5 CASSYGEETQYF TGTGCCAGCAGTTACGGGGAAGAGACCCAGTACTTC
- 15 few TRBJ1-2 TRBV10-3 CAISESGSHSGGYTF TGTGCCATCAGTGAGTCGGGGTCTCATTCAGGTGGCTACACCTTC
TRBD2 14 many TRBJ2-7 TRBV28 CASRRLAGNYEQYF TGTGCCAGCAGGCGACTAGCGGGGAACTACGAGCAGTACTTC
- 13 few TRBJ1-2 TRBV6-5 CASGDRIHYGYTF TGTGCCAGCGGGGACCGAATCCACTATGGCTACACCTTC
TRBD1 16 few TRBJ2-6 TRBV9 CASSPRQGAGANVLTF TGTGCCAGCAGCCCCCGACAGGGTGCTGGGGCCAACGTCCTGACTTTC
TRBD1 15 many TRBJ2-7 TRBV6-5 CASCMSTGTSYEQYF TGTGCCAGCTGCATGTCGACAGGGACATCCTACGAGCAGTACTTC
TRBD2 14 - TRBJ2-7 TRBV6-1 CASSELAGGGEQYF TGTGCCAGCAGTGAACTAGCGGGAGGAGGAGAGCAGTACTTC
TRBD1 19 - TRBJ2-6 TRBV10-2 CASSESGQAANSGANVLTF TGCGCCAGCAGTGAGTCCGGACAGGCCGCCAACTCTGGGGCCAACGTCCTGACTTTC
TRBD2 15 - TRBJ2-1 TRBV4-1 CASSPSREGYNEQFF TGCGCCAGCAGCCCCTCGCGGGAGGGTTACAATGAGCAGTTCTTC
- 12 many TRBJ1-2 TRBV10-3 CAISGAVYGYTF TGTGCCATCAGTGGGGCCGTATATGGCTACACCTTC
- 13 - TRBJ2-5 TRBV5-5 CASFGSYQETQYF TGTGCCAGCTTCGGGTCGTACCAAGAGACCCAGTACTTC
- 12 few TRBJ1-5 TRBV6-2/TRBV6-3 CASSPRQQPQHF TGTGCCAGCAGCCCTCGACAGCAGCCCCAGCATTTT
TRBD1 18 few TRBJ1-1 TRBV27 CASSLRGQGGLSGTEAFF TGTGCCAGCAGTCTTAGGGGACAGGGAGGCTTGTCCGGCACTGAAGCTTTCTTT
TRBD2 14 - TRBJ2-5 TRBV11-2 CASSRSGIQETQYF TGTGCCAGCAGCCGTAGCGGGATCCAAGAGACCCAGTACTTC
- 15 many TRBJ1-3 TRBV10-3 CAISDQQSSGNTIYF TGTGCCATCAGTGATCAACAGAGCTCTGGAAACACCATATATTTT
- 14 - TRBJ2-2 TRBV7-9 CASSLEVSTGELFF TGTGCCAGCAGCTTAGAGGTCAGCACCGGGGAGCTGTTTTTT
- 15 - TRBJ1-2 TRBV4-2 CASSQAGHTNYGYTF TGTGCCAGCAGCCAAGCGGGACATACAAACTATGGCTACACCTTC
- 15 - TRBJ1-6 TRBV7-2 CASSARAPWGSPLHF TGTGCCAGCAGCGCCCGGGCCCCTTGGGGTTCACCCCTCCACTTT
- 14 - TRBJ1-6 TRBV6-5 CASSKTVQNSPLHF TGTGCCAGCAGCAAGACAGTACAGAATTCACCCCTCCACTTT
- 13 few TRBJ1-2 TRBV12-3/TRBV12-4 CASSSTVGYGYTF TGTGCCAGCAGTTCGACAGTTGGATATGGCTACACCTTC
- 18 many TRBJ2-1 TRBV12-3/TRBV12-4 CASSRTSTGQKPYNEQFF TGTGCCAGCAGTCGTACCTCAACGGGCCAAAAGCCCTACAATGAGCAGTTCTTC
- 15 many TRBJ2-1 TRBV20-1 CSAEALRGNPYEQFF TGCAGTGCAGAAGCCCTTAGAGGGAACCCTTATGAGCAGTTCTTC
- 17 few TRBJ1-6 TRBV5-4 CASSLGAGSSYNSPLHF TGTGCCAGCAGCTTGGGGGCAGGGAGCTCCTATAATTCACCCCTCCACTTT
- 18 - TRBJ2-7 TRBV20-1 CSANTMDRQASGSYEQYF TGCAGTGCCAATACGATGGACAGGCAGGCTAGCGGCTCCTACGAGCAGTACTTC
- 12 few TRBJ2-7 TRBV20-1 CSARPVSYEQYF TGCAGTGCTAGGCCGGTGAGCTACGAGCAGTACTTC
- 14 - TRBJ2-6 TRBV29-1 CSVEGGSSANVLTF TGCAGCGTTGAAGGGGGTTCTTCTGCCAACGTCCTGACTTTC
TRBD1 16 - TRBJ2-2 TRBV30 CAWVGTVSFDTGELFF TGTGCCTGGGTGGGGACAGTTAGTTTCGACACCGGGGAGCTGTTTTTT
- 13 - TRBJ2-3 TRBV29-1 CSVVRQTGDTQYF TGCAGCGTTGTCCGTCAAACCGGAGATACGCAGTATTTT
TRBD1 15 few TRBJ1-4 TRBV10-3 CAISELGQENEKLFF TGTGCCATCAGTGAGTTGGGACAGGAGAATGAAAAACTGTTTTTT
- 12 few TRBJ2-1 TRBV6-1 CASSEWGNEQFF TGTGCCAGCAGTGAGTGGGGAAATGAGCAGTTCTTC
TRBD2 16 few TRBJ2-1 TRBV30 CAWSVLAGGPGDEQFF TGTGCCTGGAGTGTCCTAGCGGGAGGGCCGGGTGATGAGCAGTTCTTC
TRBD2 15 few TRBJ2-1 TRBV2 CASRLAGGPYNEQFF TGTGCCAGCAGATTAGCGGGAGGGCCTTACAATGAGCAGTTCTTC
- 14 - TRBJ2-1 TRBV12-3/TRBV12-4 CASLGGSRVNEQFF TGTGCCAGCCTGGGAGGTAGCAGGGTTAATGAGCAGTTCTTC
- 17 - TRBJ1-2 TRBV20-1 CSARDLSGHKYDYGYTF TGCAGTGCTAGAGATTTAAGTGGTCACAAGTACGACTATGGCTACACCTTC
- 13 - TRBJ1-2 TRBV15 CATSSPWGGGYTF TGTGCCACCAGCAGCCCCTGGGGGGGAGGCTACACCTTC
- 12 few TRBJ2-2 TRBV11-3 CASSFSPGELFF TGTGCCAGCAGCTTTTCTCCCGGGGAGCTGTTTTTT
- 13 - TRBJ1-1 TRBV27 CASSFLSLEKAFF TGTGCCAGCAGTTTCCTTTCTTTAGAGAAAGCTTTCTTT
TRBD1 16 few TRBJ2-1 TRBV4-3 CASSQETGTGFHEQFF TGCGCCAGCAGCCAAGAGACCGGGACAGGGTTCCATGAGCAGTTCTTC
- 15 - TRBJ1-1 TRBV12-3/TRBV12-4 CASSSHGSVNTEAFF TGTGCCAGCAGTTCCCATGGGTCAGTGAACACTGAAGCTTTCTTT
TRBD2 16 few TRBJ2-3 TRBV9 CASSEAPSGGRGTQYF TGTGCCAGCAGCGAGGCCCCTAGCGGGGGCAGAGGTACGCAGTATTTT
- 15 few TRBJ2-4 TRBV28 CASSSGALAKNIQYF TGTGCCAGCAGTTCAGGGGCACTAGCCAAAAACATTCAGTACTTC
TRBD2 14 - TRBJ2-5 TRBV28 CASSLGGNRETQYF TGTGCCAGCAGTTTGGGAGGGAATCGGGAGACCCAGTACTTC
- 15 many TRBJ1-4 TRBV4-1 CASSSRDTEYEKLFF TGCGCCAGCAGCTCACGTGACACGGAATACGAAAAACTGTTTTTT
TRBD2 17 many TRBJ2-1 TRBV4-1 CASSQRTSGRGRNEQFF TGCGCCAGCAGCCAACGGACTAGCGGGAGGGGACGAAATGAGCAGTTCTTC
- 13 - TRBJ1-1 TRBV2 CASSEAGRTEAFF TGTGCCAGCAGTGAGGCTGGGCGGACTGAAGCTTTCTTT
- 14 - TRBJ2-7 TRBV5-1 CASSLDRQYYEQYF TGCGCCAGCAGCTTGGACAGGCAATACTACGAGCAGTACTTC
- 11 many TRBJ2-7 TRBV27 CAINRGHEQYF TGTGCTATCAATAGGGGACACGAGCAGTACTTC
- 14 few TRBJ1-1 TRBV7-9 CASSLAPINPGAFF TGTGCCAGCAGCTTAGCGCCAATTAATCCGGGGGCTTTCTTT
- 12 - TRBJ1-4 TRBV9 CASSRFNEKLFF TGTGCCAGCAGCCGGTTTAATGAAAAACTGTTTTTT
- 13 many TRBJ1-1 TRBV9 CASSVGPGTEAFF TGTGCCAGCAGCGTAGGGCCAGGGACTGAAGCTTTCTTT